Listed here are 32 T cell receptor beta chains from one sample, sequenced in a study of T cell responses to AZD1222 COVID-19 vaccine. Libraries were prepared by immunoSEQ multiplex PCR; TCRdb keeps only in-frame clonotypes and omits some of them. The repertoire holds about 110,000 clones, with roughly 90% as singletons. The sample here was peripheral blood, taken on day 0 of MenACWY control vaccination. These receptors came from an adult in good health.

This rearrangement joins TRBV28 to TRBJ1-1; tentative D call: TRBD1 (6 bases). Per germline, CDR1 MDHEN and CDR2 SYDVKM. The V gene lost 3 bases and the J gene lost 2 bases, with 10 bases spanning the gap. CDR3 length: 14 residues. The CDR3 sequence: CASSFHRDNTEAFF. The CDR3 bases are TGTGCCAGCAGTTTCCACAGGGATAACACTGAAGCTTTCTTT.

This rearrangement joins TRBV6-5 to TRBJ1-5; 7 positions match TRBD1. Looked up from germline, CDR1 is MNHEY and CDR2 is SVGAGI. CDR3 length: 14 amino acids. With 7 bases clipped from V and 2 bases from J, the junction kept 5 bases outside the gene matches. The CDR3 spells CASTRDRGNQPQHF. CDR3 nucleotide sequence: TGTGCCAGCACCCGAGACAGGGGCAATCAGCCCCAGCATTTT.

The chain recombines TRBV28 with TRBJ2-5, with D possibly TRBD1 on 6 matching bases. There are 15 residues in the CDR3. Trimming took 7 bases from V and 1 from J, leaving 16 bases between them. Germline CDR1 reads MDHEN; CDR2 reads SYDVKM. CDR3 bases: TGTGCCAGCACCCCAGGACAGTGGACCCAAGAGACCCAGTACTTC. It codes for CASTPGQWTQETQYF.

The CDR3 DNA is TGCGCCAGCAGCCAAGAAATGGACTACGAGCAGTACTTC. It encodes CASSQEMDYEQYF. The chain combines TRBV4-3 with TRBJ2-7; no firm D call. The CDR3 covers 13 residues. CDR1 is LGHNA, CDR2 YSLEER, per germline. Trimming cost V 0 bases and J 3 bases, with 6 bases left between them.

V usage is TRBV7-6 and J usage is TRBJ1-5; perhaps TRBD1 as D (5 bases). CDR1 is SGHVS and CDR2 is FNYEAQ in the germline V gene. V was pared by 5 bases and J by 3 bases, with 14 bases between. The CDR3 loop spans 15 amino acids. For the CDR3, the DNA is TGTGCCAGCAGCCAATGGGAGGGGCCCAATCAGCCCCAGCATTTT. Translating it yields CASSQWEGPNQPQHF.

In its sample, this clone was seen a few times. CDR3 in amino acids: CASSRGSGDQNEQFF. In DNA, the CDR3 is TGTGCCAGCTCACGAGGGAGCGGGGACCAGAATGAGCAGTTCTTC. The V gene is TRBV18, the J gene TRBJ2-1, with 7 nucleotides matching TRBD2. With V trimmed by 4 bases and J by 7 bases, 10 bases remained unmatched. Per germline, CDR1 KGHSH and CDR2 LQKENI. CDR3 size: 15 residues. Together with reference TRBV18 and TRBJ2-1, the CDR3 gives the full variable domain: NAGVMQNPRHLVRRRGQEARLRCSPMKGHSHVYWYRQLPEEGLKFMVYLQKENIIDESGMPKERFSAEFPKEGPSILRIQQVVRGDSAAYFCASSRGSGDQNEQFFGPGTRLTVL.

The chain recombines TRBV12-3 or TRBV12-4 with TRBJ1-2, with 9 bases matching TRBD1. The CDR3 totals 13 residues. The trim removed 6 bases at V and 6 bases at J, leaving 5 bases unmatched. The chain's CDR3 is CASSPRDRDGYTF. CDR3 in DNA: TGTGCCAGCAGCCCCCGGGACAGGGATGGCTACACCTTC.

This clone has just a few counts. The chain carries TRBV5-1 and TRBJ2-7; 7 positions match TRBD1. J lost 6 bases, V lost 7 bases, and 7 bases had no gene match. The CDR3 consists of 12 residues. Germline V gives CDR1 SGHRS, CDR2 YFSETQ. This CDR3 reads CASLGQVGEQYF. CDR3 nucleotide sequence: TGCGCCAGCCTCGGACAGGTTGGCGAGCAGTACTTC. Full variable domain (outside the CDR3, taken from reference TRBV5-1 and TRBJ2-7): KAGVTQTPRYLIKTRGQQVTLSCSPISGHRSVSWYQQTPGQGLQFLFEYFSETQRNKGNFPGRFSGRQFSNSRSEMNVSTLELGDSALYLCASLGQVGEQYFGPGTRLTVT.

At least ten counts were recorded for this clone. This same CDR3 is encoded by further DNA sequences in the sample. The chain employs TRBV20-1 and TRBJ1-2; D is ambiguous. This CDR3 spans 10 amino acids. Trimming took 3 bases from V and 2 from J, leaving 1 base between them. Germline V gene sequence: CDR1 DFQATT, CDR2 SNEGSKA (reference sequence). CDR3 protein: CSASNYGYTF. DNA of the CDR3: TGCAGTGCTAGCAACTATGGCTACACCTTC.

This chain connects TRBV6-4 to TRBJ2-3; D uncertain. Trimming took 5 bases from V and 3 from J, leaving 9 bases between them. Germline CDR1 reads MRHNA; CDR2 reads SNTAGT. The CDR3 runs to 13 residues. CDR3 nucleotides: TGTGCCAGCAGTAGGGCGGCGACAGATACGCAGTATTTT. Amino acid sequence: CASSRAATDTQYF.

The gene calls are TRBV2 and TRBJ1-1, with TRBD1 matching 10 bases. V dropped 7 bases and J dropped 1; count of bases not matched to a gene: 3. This CDR3 contains 14 residues. The germline gives CDR1 SNHLY, CDR2 FYNNEI. This chain's CDR3 is CASTRTGGNTEAFF. Written as DNA, the CDR3 is TGTGCCAGCACCCGGACAGGGGGGAACACTGAAGCTTTCTTT. The full variable domain, in which reference TRBV2 and TRBJ1-1 provide the parts outside the CDR3, is EPEVTQTPSHQVTQMGQEVILRCVPISNHLYFYWYRQILGQKVEFLVSFYNNEISEKSEIFDDQFSVERPDGSNFTLKIRSTKLEDSAMYFCASTRTGGNTEAFFGQGTRLTVV.

The chain recombines TRBV4-1 with TRBJ1-4; D is possibly TRBD1 (6 bases). The ends were cut back, 5 bases at V and 5 bases at J, with 15 bases in the middle. This CDR3 has 15 residues. CDR1 is MGHRA, CDR2 YSYEKL, per germline. The CDR3 nucleotides read TGCGCCAGCAGCACATACGGAGGGGGAAATGAAAAACTGTTTTTT. Protein product: CASSTYGGGNEKLFF.

The table lists this clone with a count of one. The chain links TRBV6-2 or TRBV6-3 to TRBJ2-2; 7 positions match TRBD1. J lost 7 bases, V lost 4 bases, and 6 bases had no gene match. Germline CDR1 MNHEY, CDR2 SVGEGT. The CDR3 is made up of 14 amino acids. The CDR3 DNA follows: TGTGCCAGCAGTTGGGACAGACGTAACGGGGAGCTGTTTTTT. This gives the protein CASSWDRRNGELFF.

The chain combines TRBV11-2 with TRBJ2-3; D remains unclear. Trimming pared 0 bases from V and 4 bases from J, leaving 11 bases between. The CDR3 consists of 15 residues. Germline-derived CDR1 and CDR2 are SGHAT and FQNNGV. The CDR3 coding sequence is TGTGCCAGCAGCTTAGATAGACTTATCGCAGATACGCAGTATTTT. It specifies CASSLDRLIADTQYF.

The rearrangement uses TRBV4-2 and TRBJ1-2, with 8 nucleotides matching TRBD1. This CDR3 is 17 amino acids long. CDR1 is LGHNA, CDR2 YNFKEQ, per germline. Germline trimming cut 0 bases from V and 7 bases from J; bases unmatched to any gene: 13. The CDR3 here is CASSQELGLDRGGGYTF. CDR3 nucleotide sequence: TGTGCCAGCAGCCAAGAGCTCGGTCTCGACAGGGGAGGTGGCTACACCTTC.

The V call is TRBV7-9, the J call TRBJ1-6; weak D call: TRBD1 (6 bases). V was clipped by 6 bases and J by 7 bases, with 16 bases between them. Germline lookup yields CDR1 SEHNR and CDR2 FQNEAQ (reference sequence). The CDR3 is made up of 15 amino acids. The CDR3 reads CASSRSGAGNSPLHF. The CDR3 nucleotides are TGTGCCAGCAGTCGTTCAGGGGCGGGGAATTCACCCCTCCACTTT. Drawing the rest from reference TRBV7-9 and TRBJ1-6, the complete variable domain is DTGVSQNPRHKITKRGQNVTFRCDPISEHNRLYWYRQTLGQGPEFLTYFQNEAQLEKSRLLSDRFSAERPKGSFSTLEIQRTEQGDSAMYLCASSRSGAGNSPLHFGNGTRLTVT.

The DNA of the CDR3 is TGTGCCAGCAGCCGGGCTCCGTGGGGTCAGCCCCAGCATTTT. The encoded protein is CASSRAPWGQPQHF. The rearrangement links TRBV28 to TRBJ1-5; no clear D gene. This CDR3 spans 14 amino acids. Germline loops: CDR1 MDHEN, CDR2 SYDVKM. V was cut by 6 bases and J by 6 bases, with 15 bases left in between.

This chain connects TRBV11-2 to TRBJ2-7, with a possible D match to TRBD1 (6 bases). V was trimmed by 6 bases and J by 1 base, leaving 19 bases between them. The CDR3 runs to 16 residues. Germline assignment: CDR1 SGHAT and CDR2 FQNNGV. CDR3 sequence reads: CASREAGQWRSYEQYF. In DNA form, the CDR3 reads TGTGCCAGCAGGGAAGCTGGACAGTGGCGATCCTACGAGCAGTACTTC.

The DNA for the CDR3 is TGTGCCACCAGTGATTTAAGGGCAGCTACAGATACGCAGTATTTT. Translation: CATSDLRAATDTQYF. The rearrangement joins TRBV24-1 to TRBJ2-3; no clear D gene. Trimming removed 1 base at V and 3 bases at J, with 10 bases between. The CDR3 spans 15 residues. Germline loops: CDR1 KGHDR, CDR2 SFDVKD.

The chain couples TRBV29-1 to TRBJ1-2, with D perhaps matching TRBD1 (6 bases). The CDR3 is 14 amino acids. V was cut by 5 bases and J by 3 bases, with 16 bases left in between. Germline V gene data show CDR1 as SQVTM and CDR2 as ANQGSEA. The CDR3 reads CSVNLRGDHYGYTF. CDR3 DNA: TGCAGCGTTAACCTCAGGGGCGACCACTATGGCTACACCTTC.

The rearrangement links TRBV30 to TRBJ2-6, with D perhaps matching TRBD1 (6 bases). V lost 5 bases and J lost 0, with 17 bases in between. The CDR3 runs 17 residues. Germline V gene data show CDR1 as GTSNPN and CDR2 as SVGIG (reference sequence). The CDR3 region is CAWDSPGESSGANVLTF. The CDR3 coding sequence is TGTGCCTGGGATAGTCCAGGGGAAAGCTCTGGGGCCAACGTCCTGACTTTC.

The rearrangement links TRBV5-1 to TRBJ2-1; 8 bases match TRBD2. With 6 bases clipped from V and 8 bases from J, the junction kept 10 bases outside the gene matches. CDR1 and CDR2 from the germline V gene are SGHRS and YFSETQ. This CDR3 is built from 14 residues. The CDR3 DNA reads TGCGCCAGCACTCTGGGCGGGAGGCGGGATGAGCAGTTCTTC. This gives the protein CASTLGGRRDEQFF.

In DNA form, the CDR3 reads TGTGCCAGCAGGACCACAGATACGCAGTATTTT. Amino acids: CASRTTDTQYF. The chain uses TRBV25-1 and TRBJ2-3; D remains ambiguous. V dropped 6 bases and J dropped 2 bases, with 3 bases sitting between them. Germline V gene sequence: CDR1 MGHDK, CDR2 SYGVNS. This CDR3 spans 11 amino acids.

The CDR3 region is CASSHPGTVYEQYF. The CDR3 nucleotides read TGTGCCAGCAGCCACCCCGGGACGGTGTACGAGCAGTACTTC. The rearrangement uses TRBV4-2 and TRBJ2-7, with D perhaps assigned TRBD1 or TRBD2 (5 bases each). Trimming took off 3 bases at V and 4 bases at J, with 13 bases between the two ends. The germline V gene encodes CDR1 LGHNA and CDR2 YNFKEQ. The CDR3 is 14 residues long.

V gene TRBV6-2 or TRBV6-3 combines with J gene TRBJ2-7; D not resolved. The CDR3 has 13 amino acids. Trimming took 0 bases from V and 0 from J, leaving 3 bases between them. Germline CDR1 reads MNHEY; CDR2 reads SVGEGT. The CDR3 DNA reads TGTGCCAGCAGTTACTCCGCCTCCTACGAGCAGTACTTC. It specifies CASSYSASYEQYF.

The J gene is TRBJ2-1, the V gene TRBV3-1 (or the pseudogene TRBV3-2), with TRBD1 as a possible D gene (6 bases). V dropped 5 bases and J dropped 1 base, with 12 bases sitting between them. This CDR3 region has 15 residues. Germline CDR1 is LGHDT and CDR2 is YNNKEL (reference sequence). CDR3: CASSGGTRSYNEQFF. For the CDR3, the DNA is TGTGCCAGCAGCGGTGGGACACGATCCTACAATGAGCAGTTCTTC.

The chain uses TRBV7-2 and TRBJ1-6; D unclear. CDR3 size: 16 residues. Per the germline V gene, CDR1 is SGHTA and CDR2 is FQGNSA. V shed 0 bases and J shed 6 bases, with 12 bases lying between them. The CDR3 bases are TGTGCCAGCAGCTTAGCGTTATCGCAGCGTAATTCACCCCTCCACTTT. This sequence encodes CASSLALSQRNSPLHF.

V is TRBV7-8 and J is TRBJ2-2; TRBD1 aligns across 9 bases. Germline loops: CDR1 SGHVS, CDR2 FQNEAQ. The CDR3 totals 19 residues. The V gene end was trimmed by 5 bases and the J gene end by 3 bases; junction bases not matched to a gene: 16. The CDR3 sequence is CASSLTGTGYPRDTGELFF. DNA of the CDR3: TGTGCCAGCAGCCTGACCGGGACAGGGTACCCACGGGACACCGGGGAGCTGTTTTTT. The complete variable domain, with remaining parts taken from reference TRBV7-8 and TRBJ2-2, reads GAGVSQSPRYKVAKRGQDVALRCDPISGHVSLFWYQQALGQGPEFLTYFQNEAQLDKSGLPSDRFFAERPEGSVSTLKIQRTQQEDSAVYLCASSLTGTGYPRDTGELFFGEGSRLTVL.

With regard to this clone: This may be a read error, as it is one base from a much larger clone. This chain uses TRBV19 with TRBJ2-2; 8 bases line up with TRBD1. CDR1 and CDR2 from the germline V gene are LNHDA and SQIVND (reference sequence). After removal of 6 bases from V and 3 bases from J, the junction contained 0 bases not matched to a gene. The CDR3 length is 13 residues. CDR3 in DNA: TGTGCCAGTAGGGACAGGGACACCGGGGAGCTGTTTTTT. Its translation is CASRDRDTGELFF.

V gene TRBV19 combines with J gene TRBJ1-2, with unresolved D. This CDR3 is built from 15 residues. Germline V gene sequence: CDR1 LNHDA, CDR2 SQIVND (reference sequence). The V end lost 4 bases, the J end lost 0 bases, and 12 bases lay between the germline ends. The CDR3 DNA is TGTGCCAGTAGTACCCCTTGGGCCTCTAACTATGGCTACACCTTC. This gives the protein CASSTPWASNYGYTF.

The chain uses TRBV29-1 and TRBJ2-7, with a possible D match to TRBD2 (6 bases). The CDR3 is 14 residues long. The V gene's germline CDR1 is SQVTM and CDR2 ANQGSEA. Trimming took 3 bases from V and 1 from J, leaving 13 bases between them. CDR3 sequence: CSVEGGAESYEQYF. The CDR3 nucleotides read TGCAGCGTTGAGGGCGGGGCAGAGTCCTACGAGCAGTACTTC.

The chain couples TRBV7-2 to TRBJ2-1; D not certain. CDR1 SGHTA and CDR2 FQGNSA come from the germline V gene. Trimming left V 1 base short and J 3 bases short, with 1 base between. The CDR3 runs to 12 residues. Here the CDR3 DNA reads TGTGCCAGCAGCTTAGTCTACAATGAGCAGTTCTTC. This codes for CASSLVYNEQFF.